The source of this T cell receptor (beta chain) is a study of cytomegalovirus exposure and HLA in healthy donors. Regarding the study as a whole: Later genetic work tied a missense DCLRE1C variant to beta-chain V and J trimming. Some V segments, including TRBV6-2 and TRBV6-3, were excluded as indistinguishable.

Researchers ran the PCR with 60 Vbeta and 13 Jbeta primers. Repertoires were generated with immunoSEQ multiplex PCR, while TCRdb's copy carries only in-frame clones and drops some. The profile shows approximately 140,000 clones, about 66% of them singletons. The V gene's germline CDR1 is MDHEN and CDR2 SYDVKM. With 6 bases removed from V and 0 bases from J, the gap between germline ends came to 12 bases. The CDR3 covers 15 residues. About this clone itself: Its antigen is unidentified.

The sequenced material came from PBMCs. The source is a male donor in good health and CMV-seronegative. V usage is TRBV28 and J usage is TRBJ1-5; no firm D call. The CDR3: CASSPRSLSNQPQHF. DNA for the CDR3: TGTGCCAGCAGCCCCCGTTCCCTTAGCAATCAGCCCCAGCATTTT.